Presented here are 5 T cell receptor beta chains from one specimen sequenced in a study of beta chain features in type 1 diabetes (dated 2018 in TCRdb). Libraries were constructed by the immunoSEQ multiplex PCR assay. The entire amount of isolated RNA was reverse transcribed using the High Capacity cDNA Reverse Transcription Kit, so the sequenced TCRB transcripts were expressed ones. TCRdb took over this immuneACCESS table, retaining in-frame rearrangements with V and J assigned. Such tables are incomplete; in checked studies, under half of the missing clones stem from an unresolved V gene, and the remainder is unexplained. Across this sample there are 300,000 to 400,000 clones, with about 11% seen only once. 0.015% of the sample comes from the top ten. The sequencing sample was made of naive CD4+ T cells from blood. In the paper's terms, the cell subset or site label means: true naive CD4+ T cells. These receptor sequences come from a woman between 25 and 40 years old in good health.

V is TRBV10-3 and J is TRBJ2-2, with a tentative D call TRBD2 (6 bases). The CDR3 contains 15 residues. CDR1 is ENHRY and CDR2 is SYGVKD in the germline V gene. V dropped 3 bases and J dropped 6 bases, with 14 bases sitting between them. The CDR3 region is CAISDLGGNAGELFF. The CDR3 DNA sequence: TGTGCCATCAGTGATCTCGGAGGGAATGCCGGGGAGCTGTTTTTT.

This clone was found a few times. V usage is TRBV7-2 and J usage is TRBJ2-1; 13 positions match TRBD2. The junction had 10 bases not matched to a gene; V was cut back by 5 bases and J by 15 bases. Germline V lookup: CDR1 SGHTA, CDR2 FQGNSA. This CDR3 contains 14 residues. The CDR3 here is CASSLGTSGTPGFF. CDR3 DNA: TGTGCCAGCAGCCTAGGGACTAGCGGGACCCCGGGGTTCTTC.

The rearrangement links TRBV11-2 to TRBJ2-1; no definite D call. V dropped 2 bases and J dropped 7 bases, with 12 bases sitting between them. The CDR3 runs to 14 residues. CDR1 SGHAT and CDR2 FQNNGV come from the germline V gene. The CDR3 DNA is TGTGCCAGCAGCTTACCCGTCCCGCGGAATGAGCAGTTCTTC. Translated, it gives CASSLPVPRNEQFF.

The rearrangement links TRBV6-1 to TRBJ2-5, with a weak D call TRBD1 (5 bases). V lost 4 bases to trimming and J lost 8 bases, with 17 bases between them. The CDR3 loop spans 14 amino acids. The germline gives CDR1 MNHNS, CDR2 SASEGT. The CDR3 sequence: CASSAPSDSFTQYF. The CDR3 DNA reads as TGTGCCAGCAGTGCCCCGAGCGACAGCTTCACCCAGTACTTC.

This clone was picked up a small number of times. The chain joins TRBV7-2 to TRBJ2-1, with D perhaps matching TRBD2 (6 bases). V was trimmed by 4 bases and J by 9 bases, leaving 16 bases between them. Germline CDR1 reads SGHTA; CDR2 reads FQGNSA. This CDR3 is 14 amino acids long. The CDR3 region has the DNA TGTGCCAGCAGCTCGTTGGCGGGAAGAAGTGAGCAGTTCTTC. Its translation: CASSSLAGRSEQFF.